This TCR beta chain was sequenced in a study of blood T cell repertoires in COVID-19. Study information: Samples of COVID-19 (acute and convalescent) were obtained from the United States, Italy and Spain. From T cells, B-cell-depleted T cells, or PBMCs came the material, which was cDNA or gDNA.

Study processing details: Reference gene primer amplification gave estimated nucleated cell counts. The repertoire was sequenced with immunoSEQ multiplex PCR; TCRdb's copy has only in-frame clones and lacks some. V, J and clone size are those of that table, while D and trimming were read from the DNA. The sample lists over 60,000 clones; roughly 87% were seen once. Germline CDR1 reads MNHNS; CDR2 reads SASEGT. Trimming shortened V by 0 bases and J by 0 bases, and 9 bases separated the two germline ends. The CDR3 is 15 amino acids. Sequencing input: peripheral blood. This receptor was taken from a man older than 75 with acute or convalescent COVID-19. The chain recombines TRBV6-1 with TRBJ2-7; TRBD2 might be the D (5 bases). CDR3 loop: CASSEAYSGSYEQYF. The CDR3 DNA reads as TGTGCCAGCAGTGAAGCTTACAGCGGCTCCTACGAGCAGTACTTC.